These 7 T cell receptor beta chains share one sample of origin, sequenced in a study of vaccination and CD4 T cells after COVID-19. Sequencing of cultured CD4+ T cell DNA used the Oncomine TCR Beta short-read assay. TCRdb fed the PCR reads into MiXCR, producing one record per CDR3 protein. Among about 11,000 distinct CDR3 sequences listed, 40% to 55% were seen once. These receptors' antigens are unknown. As for treatment: roughly 10-day PBMC culture with coronavirus spike peptide pools or control peptides (ViraFEST assay). Source material: CD4+ T cells from blood, cultured in vitro. The receptor source for this set is a human donor who had recovered from COVID-19.

The gene calls are TRBV11-2 and TRBJ2-1, with D tentatively TRBD2 (5 bases). Germline V gene data show CDR1 as SGHAT and CDR2 as FQNNGV. Trimming removed 2 bases at V and 8 bases at J, with 19 bases between. This CDR3 has 16 amino acids. CDR3 sequence reads: CASSLSLTALRDEQFF. The CDR3 nucleotides read TGTGCCAGCAGCTTAAGTCTTACCGCGTTGAGGGATGAGCAGTTCTTC.

This clonotype was seen a handful of times. The V and J genes are TRBV4-1 and TRBJ1-1; D is ambiguous. In germline, CDR1 is MGHRA, CDR2 YSYEKL. V dropped 6 bases and J dropped 4 bases, with 12 bases sitting between them. The CDR3 length is 13 residues. CDR3 sequence: CASRRGMSTEAFF. CDR3 nucleotide sequence: TGCGCCAGCAGACGGGGAATGAGCACTGAAGCTTTCTTT.

This clonotype was detected a few times. The V call is TRBV24-1, the J call TRBJ1-3; D not certain. V lost 3 bases and J 3 bases, leaving 5 bases between the germline ends. The length of the CDR3 is 13 residues. The germline V gene encodes CDR1 KGHDR and CDR2 SFDVKD. CDR3 amino acids: CATSDEGGNTIYF. The CDR3 DNA reads TGTGCCACCAGTGATGAGGGTGGAAACACCATATATTTT.

By sample share, this clonotype is large. The chain carries TRBV20-1 and TRBJ1-6; no definite D call. With 6 bases removed from V and 6 bases from J, the gap between germline ends came to 21 bases. CDR3 size: 16 residues. Germline assignment: CDR1 DFQATT and CDR2 SNEGSKA (reference sequence). CDR3 DNA sequence: TGCAGTGCCAGACCTGAGGTAGTGGGCCTTAATTCACCCCTCCACTTT. Its translation is CSARPEVVGLNSPLHF.

CDR3 in amino acids: CASSRGQGTGQETQYF. As DNA, the CDR3 is TGTGCCAGTTCTCGCGGACAGGGGACGGGCCAAGAGACCCAGTACTTC. This chain links TRBV18 with TRBJ2-5, with TRBD1 matching over 9 bases. CDR1 is KGHSH and CDR2 is LQKENI in the germline V gene. V was pared by 9 bases and J by 1 base, with 12 bases of the junction left unmatched. The CDR3 has 16 amino acids.

The chain carries TRBV6-1 and TRBJ2-3; no reliable D call. The V and J ends lost 6 bases and 4 bases respectively, with 11 bases between them. The CDR3 is 13 residues long. The germline gives CDR1 MNHNS, CDR2 SASEGT. The CDR3 bases are TGTGCCAGCAGCAATAAGGGCGCAGATACGCAGTATTTT. This sequence encodes CASSNKGADTQYF.

The chain combines TRBV12-3 or TRBV12-4 with TRBJ1-1; 7 bases are a match to TRBD1. The CDR3 contains 13 residues. After removal of 5 bases from V and 4 bases from J, the junction contained 4 bases not matched to a gene. The CDR3 DNA reads as TGTGCCAGCAGTAAACAGGGGTTCACTGAAGCTTTCTTT. It codes for CASSKQGFTEAFF.